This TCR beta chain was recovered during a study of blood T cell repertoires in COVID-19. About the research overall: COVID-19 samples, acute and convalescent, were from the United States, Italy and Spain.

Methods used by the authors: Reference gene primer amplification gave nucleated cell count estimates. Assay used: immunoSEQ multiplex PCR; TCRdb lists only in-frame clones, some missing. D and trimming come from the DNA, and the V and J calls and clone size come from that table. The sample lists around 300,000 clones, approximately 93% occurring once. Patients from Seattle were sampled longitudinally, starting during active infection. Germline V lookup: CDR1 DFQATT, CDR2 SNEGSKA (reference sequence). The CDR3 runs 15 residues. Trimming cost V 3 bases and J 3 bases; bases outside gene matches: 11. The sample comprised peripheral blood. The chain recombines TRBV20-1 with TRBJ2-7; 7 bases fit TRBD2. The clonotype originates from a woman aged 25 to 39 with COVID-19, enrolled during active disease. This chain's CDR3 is CSASTGGGRVYEQYF. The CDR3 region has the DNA TGCAGTGCTAGTACGGGTGGCGGGAGAGTCTACGAGCAGTACTTC.